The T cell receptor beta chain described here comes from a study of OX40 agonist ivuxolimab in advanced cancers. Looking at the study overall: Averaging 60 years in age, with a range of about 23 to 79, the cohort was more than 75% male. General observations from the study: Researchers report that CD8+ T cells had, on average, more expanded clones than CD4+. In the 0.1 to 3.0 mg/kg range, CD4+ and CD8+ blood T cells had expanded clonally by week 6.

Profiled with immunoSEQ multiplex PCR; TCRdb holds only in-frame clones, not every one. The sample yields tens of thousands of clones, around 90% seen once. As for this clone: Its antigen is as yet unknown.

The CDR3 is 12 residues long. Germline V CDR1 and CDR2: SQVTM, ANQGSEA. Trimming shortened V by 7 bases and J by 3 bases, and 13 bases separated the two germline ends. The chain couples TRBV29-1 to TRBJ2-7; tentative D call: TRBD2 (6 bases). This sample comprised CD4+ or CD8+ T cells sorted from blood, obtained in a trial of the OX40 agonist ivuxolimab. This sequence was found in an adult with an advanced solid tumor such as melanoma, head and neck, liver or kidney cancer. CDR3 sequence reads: CSDHWDCYEQYF. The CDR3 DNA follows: TGCAGCGACCATTGGGACTGCTACGAGCAGTACTTC.